The 32 T cell receptor beta chains given below trace back to one sample, sequenced in a study of tumor-infiltrating lymphocytes in primary liver carcinoma. Blood RNA originated from unsorted whole blood, with germline DNA additionally extracted. Total RNA amounting to 500 ng was the source from which TCR beta cDNA was made with a constant-region primer. Libraries for TCR beta were built through three nested multiplex PCR rounds, which together made up a slightly modified ARM-PCR procedure. TRBV1-TRBV30 forward primers paired with a C-beta reverse primer were used in the first two PCR rounds, which ran roughly 10 cycles each. TCRdb re-called the multiplex PCR reads with MiXCR, one entry per CDR3 protein. The data hold approximately 340,000 distinct CDR3 sequences, with roughly 61% observed a single time. The specimen was peripheral blood. These receptors came from a man aged 35-49 years with primary liver carcinoma and hepatitis B virus infection.

This chain connects TRBV7-2 to TRBJ2-7, with D maybe TRBD1 (6 bases). The V gene lost 3 bases and the J gene lost 1 base, with 10 bases spanning the gap. Germline CDR1 is SGHTA and CDR2 is FQGNSA. The CDR3 has 14 residues. This CDR3 is CASSFRDTSYEQYF. CDR3 coding DNA: TGTGCCAGCAGCTTCCGGGACACTTCCTACGAGCAGTACTTC.

As concerns this clonotype: A much larger clonotype is one base distant, so this may be a read error. This chain links TRBV6-1 with TRBJ2-7; D gene ambiguous. The CDR3 contains 13 residues. The V gene's germline CDR1 is MNHNS and CDR2 SASEGT. The CDR3 loop reads CANSRNIPYEQYF. The CDR3, as DNA: TGTGCCAACAGTCGGAATATCCCCTACGAGCAGTACTTC.

At least ten counts were recorded for this clonotype. The chain uses TRBV29-1 and TRBJ2-2; 8 bases agree with TRBD1. CDR1 and CDR2 (germline): SQVTM, ANQGSEA. After removal of 5 bases from V and 4 bases from J, the junction contained 6 bases not matched to a gene. The CDR3 consists of 14 residues. CDR3 in amino acids: CSVLRQGSTGELFF. The DNA for the CDR3 is TGCAGCGTTTTGCGACAGGGGAGCACCGGGGAGCTGTTTTTT.

The genes are TRBV29-1 and TRBJ2-3; 7 bases map to TRBD1. V shed 6 bases and J 1 base; nucleotides not matched to a gene: 16. The CDR3 covers 17 residues. Germline V gives CDR1 SQVTM, CDR2 ANQGSEA. The CDR3 loop is CSVASYRDTGGTDTQYF. CDR3 DNA: TGCAGCGTCGCCTCCTACCGGGACACAGGGGGCACAGATACGCAGTATTTT.

V is TRBV10-3 and J is TRBJ2-7; 8 bases are a match to TRBD1. CDR3 length: 15 amino acids. J was trimmed by 1 base and V by 2 bases; bases with no gene match: 4. Looked up from germline, CDR1 is ENHRY and CDR2 is SYGVKD. The CDR3 DNA reads TGTGCCATCAGTGAGAAAGGACAGGGTTCCTACGAGCAGTACTTC. Its translation is CAISEKGQGSYEQYF.

About this clonotype itself: A junction end diverges from the germline sequence, so it may reflect a read error. The chain combines TRBV12-3 or TRBV12-4 with TRBJ1-1; D remains unclear. The CDR3 extends over 15 amino acids. The CDR3, as DNA: TGTGCCAGCACTCCACGGGTGTCCCTCCGCAATGAAGCTTTCTTC. It specifies CASTPRVSLRNEAFF.

This chain joins TRBV30 and TRBJ1-2; 8 bases match TRBD1. V lost 7 bases and J lost 6; bases outside the gene matches: 10. CDR1 is GTSNPN, CDR2 SVGIG, per germline (reference sequence). The CDR3 extends over 13 amino acids. This CDR3 reads CASPRTGTNGYTF. CDR3 sequence (DNA): TGTGCCTCGCCCCGGACAGGGACGAATGGCTACACCTTC.

As to this clonotype: This may stem from a read error, because a much larger clone lies one nucleotide away. The V and J genes are TRBV29-1 and TRBJ1-4; D unresolved. CDR3 length: 15 amino acids. The germline V gene encodes CDR1 SQVTM and CDR2 ANQGSEA. Trimming took off 7 bases at V and 3 bases at J, with 18 bases between the two ends. CDR3 in DNA: TGCAGCGCTGCCCGACCGGACGGCTCTAATGAAAAACTGTTTTTT. It codes for CSAARPDGSNEKLFF. Based on the CDR3 plus reference TRBV29-1 and TRBJ1-4, the full variable domain is SAVISQKPSRDICQRGTSLTIQCQVDSQVTMMFWYRQQPGQSLTLIATANQGSEATYESGFVIDKFPISRPNLTFSTLTVSNMSPEDSSIYLCSAARPDGSNEKLFFGSGTQLSVL.

This clonotype was counted between two and nine times. V usage is TRBV25-1 and J usage is TRBJ1-6, with 7 bases aligning to TRBD1. V lost 6 bases to trimming and J lost 4 bases; unmatched junction nucleotides: 3. The CDR3 totals 14 residues. Germline CDR1 is MGHDK and CDR2 is SYGVNS. For the CDR3, the DNA is TGTGCCAGCAGCTTGACAGGGTATAATTCACCCCTCCACTTT. It yields the protein CASSLTGYNSPLHF.

The chain couples TRBV5-4 to TRBJ2-2; D is ambiguous. This CDR3 has 12 residues. Germline V CDR1 and CDR2: SGHNT, YYREEE (reference sequence). With 0 bases removed from V and 6 bases from J, the gap between germline ends came to 3 bases. CDR3 nucleotides: TGTGCCAGCAGCTTGGAGGCCGGGGAGCTGTTTTTT. This translates into CASSLEAGELFF.

This clonotype was observed a handful of times. V and J are TRBV7-8 and TRBJ1-2; D remains ambiguous. The germline gives CDR1 SGHVS, CDR2 FQNEAQ. Trimming stripped 3 bases from V and 1 base from J, with 15 bases between. CDR3 length: 16 amino acids. CDR3 amino acids: CASSFGRTLFNYGYTF. The CDR3 coding sequence is TGTGCCAGCAGCTTTGGCCGAACCCTGTTTAACTATGGCTACACCTTC.

In regard to this clonotype: A read error may produce the germline difference seen at one junction end. The chain couples TRBV10-3 to TRBJ2-1, with D possibly matching TRBD2 (5 bases). This CDR3 has 13 amino acids. CDR1 ENHRY and CDR2 SYGVKD come from the germline V gene. The CDR3 DNA reads TGTGTCATCGGTGAGGAGGACTACAATGAGCAGTTCTTC. It specifies CVIGEEDYNEQFF.

The sample holds many counts of this clonotype. CDR3 loop: CASSQDRDRHSYEQYF. The CDR3 DNA reads TGTGCCAGCAGCCAAGATCGCGACAGACACTCCTACGAGCAGTACTTC. The rearrangement uses TRBV4-2 and TRBJ2-7; the D gene is possibly TRBD1 (5 bases). The germline gives CDR1 LGHNA, CDR2 YNFKEQ. The V end was cut by 0 bases, the J end by 0 bases, with 12 bases between. This CDR3 comprises 16 residues.

The chain has TRBV6-1 and TRBJ1-5; D is unresolved. The V gene's germline CDR1 is MNHNS and CDR2 SASEGT. The CDR3 is 13 amino acids. The CDR3 DNA reads TGTGTCAGTAGTGAGATATGGGATCAGCCCCAGCATTTT. This sequence encodes CVSSEIWDQPQHF.

The table lists this clonotype with a few counts. Its ends do not fully match the called genes, so a read error is possible. This chain's CDR3 is CAGSRDRGSPDTQYF. The CDR3 DNA follows: TGCGCCGGCAGCCGGGACAGGGGGTCGCCAGATACGCAGTATTTT. The chain is built from TRBV4-1 and TRBJ2-3; TRBD1 matches 11 bases. This CDR3 contains 15 residues. CDR1 is MGHRA, CDR2 YSYEKL, per germline.

As to this clonotype: Given a much more abundant clone one base away, this may be a read error. The rearrangement links TRBV4-1 to TRBJ1-1; maybe TRBD1 (5 bases). The CDR3 contains 16 residues. From germline, CDR1 is MGHRA and CDR2 YSYEKL. The chain's CDR3 is CASIRDPELMNTEVFF. CDR3 DNA: TGCGCCAGCATTCGGGACCCGGAGCTCATGAACACTGAAGTTTTCTTT.

For this clonotype: This may be a read error, as it is one base from a much larger clone. The V and J genes are TRBV6-5 and TRBJ2-2, with 8 bases that match TRBD2. This CDR3 has 15 amino acids. Germline V lookup: CDR1 MNHEY, CDR2 SVGAGI. J gave up 4 bases and V 6 bases, and 7 bases lay outside the gene matches. The CDR3 nucleotides read TGTGCCAGCAGCTTAGCGGGACATGGCACCGGGGAGCTGTTTTTT. Translation: CASSLAGHGTGELFF.

Remarks on this clonotype: A read error may be the cause here, since a much bigger clone is one base away. The DNA of the CDR3 is TGTGCCAGCAGTGAAGCTAAATGGCAGGAGACCCAGTACTTC. Translation gives CASSEAKWQETQYF. V and J are TRBV6-1 and TRBJ2-5; D uncertain. Trimming stripped 0 bases from V and 5 bases from J, with 10 bases between. The CDR3 covers 14 residues. Germline-derived CDR1 and CDR2 are MNHNS and SASEGT.

At least ten counts were recorded for this clonotype. The rearrangement links TRBV29-1 to TRBJ2-7; possible D gene TRBD2, 5 bases. The CDR3 loop spans 15 amino acids. V dropped 2 bases and J dropped 5 bases, with 19 bases sitting between them. Germline V gene data show CDR1 as SQVTM and CDR2 as ANQGSEA. CDR3 residues: CSVESAAPGIDEQYF. In DNA form, the CDR3 reads TGCAGCGTTGAATCAGCGGCCCCCGGAATCGACGAGCAGTACTTC.

On this clonotype itself: Relative to the germline gene, one junction end is altered; a read error may explain this. This chain uses TRBV11-2 with TRBJ2-7; D uncertain. The CDR3 runs to 15 residues. CDR1 is SGHAT, CDR2 FQNNGV, per germline. CDR3 amino acids: CASSLSQLFLHEQCF. The CDR3 DNA follows: TGTGCCAGCAGCTTATCACAGCTCTTCTTACACGAGCAGTGCTTC.

The V and J genes are TRBV29-1 and TRBJ2-1, with a weak D call TRBD2 (5 bases). This CDR3 is 16 amino acids long. Germline CDR1 and CDR2: SQVTM and ANQGSEA. Trimming shortened V by 3 bases and J by 6 bases, and 21 bases separated the two germline ends. The CDR3 nucleotides are TGCAGCGTTGAGGGAATAGAGGGATTTCCCTCCAATGAGCAGTTCTTC. The encoded protein is CSVEGIEGFPSNEQFF.

With regard to this clonotype: Since no conserved phenylalanine or tryptophan closes the CDR3, a read error is the likely cause. The CDR3 spells CASSPDPRPRGTEAFL. DNA for the CDR3: TGTGCCAGCAGCCCCGACCCCAGGCCCAGGGGGACTGAAGCTTTCCTT. V and J are TRBV5-5 and TRBJ1-1; TRBD1 matches 7 bases. Trimming removed 4 bases from V and 5 bases from J; junction bases left unmatched: 14. The CDR3 contains 16 residues. Germline loops: CDR1 SGHKS, CDR2 YYEKEE (reference sequence).

For this clonotype: A much larger clone is a single base away; this may be a read error. The conserved closing phenylalanine or tryptophan is absent in this CDR3, likely reflecting a read error. The rearrangement joins TRBV29-1 to TRBJ1-3; D remains unclear. Germline V CDR1 and CDR2: SQVTM, ANQGSEA. V was cut by 3 bases and J by 3 bases, with 9 bases left in between. The CDR3 covers 13 residues. CDR3 residues: CSVDGPGGNTIYS. The CDR3 DNA sequence: TGCAGCGTTGACGGTCCGGGTGGAAACACCATATATTCT.

Concerning this clonotype: One base away lies a much larger clone, so this may be a sequencing read error. The gene calls are TRBV5-6 and TRBJ2-1; 7 bases line up with TRBD1. This CDR3 spans 15 amino acids. Germline V gene data show CDR1 as SGHDT and CDR2 as YYEEEE. The CDR3 coding sequence is TGTGGCAGCAGCCGAGGAAGTGACAGGGACAATGAGCAGTTCTTC. It yields the protein CGSSRGSDRDNEQFF.

A remark on this clonotype: A single base separates this from a much larger clone, so it may be a read error. V gene TRBV12-3 or TRBV12-4 combines with J gene TRBJ1-5; tentatively, D is TRBD1 (6 bases). The CDR3 sequence is 14 residues long. The V end lost 9 bases, the J end lost 3 bases, and 15 bases lay between the germline ends. The CDR3 nucleotides are TGTGCCAGTTCCTGGGGGCGCGACAATCAGCCCCAGCATTTT. Protein product: CASSWGRDNQPQHF.

J is TRBJ2-1 and V is TRBV5-1; no reliable D call. CDR1 and CDR2 (germline): SGHRS, YFSETQ. The CDR3 totals 15 residues. V was pared by 6 bases and J by 0 bases, with 13 bases between. For the CDR3, the DNA is TGCGCCAGCATCCCGCCCCTTGACTCCTACAATGAGCAGTTCTTC. Encoded protein: CASIPPLDSYNEQFF.

This clonotype was counted once. This may arise from a read error, as a much more abundant clone is one base away. V gene TRBV4-3 combines with J gene TRBJ1-2; D may be TRBD1 (5 bases). CDR1 and CDR2 (germline): LGHNA, YSLEER. Deletions cut 4 bases from V and 4 bases from J, with 16 bases between. The CDR3 has 15 residues. The CDR3: CASSRDSQGLYGYTF. The CDR3, as DNA: TGCGCCAGCAGCCGAGATTCCCAGGGTCTCTATGGCTACACCTTC.

This clonotype showed up just a few times. The chain joins TRBV6-6 to TRBJ2-2; 11 bases fit TRBD2. J was trimmed by 8 bases and V by 4 bases; bases with no gene match: 9. In germline, CDR1 is MNHNY, CDR2 SVGAGI (reference sequence). The CDR3 sequence is 16 residues long. Here the CDR3 reads CASSFLAGGNGGELFF. DNA for the CDR3: TGTGCCAGCAGTTTTCTAGCGGGAGGCAATGGGGGGGAGCTGTTTTTT.

At least ten counts were recorded for this clonotype. The chain links TRBV6-1 to TRBJ1-2, with 9 bases matching TRBD1. Germline V CDR1 and CDR2: MNHNS, SASEGT. The CDR3 contains 15 residues. Losses at the gene ends were 6 bases for V and 5 bases for J; bases not matched to a gene: 10. CDR3 nucleotides: TGTGCCAGCAGCATGGAGACAGGGGGGAATTATGGCTACACCTTC. The encoded protein is CASSMETGGNYGYTF.

In regard to this clonotype: The junction shows a germline mismatch at one end, possibly a read error. The V gene is TRBV6-2 or TRBV6-3, the J gene TRBJ2-7, with 12 bases that match TRBD1. CDR3 length: 16 residues. Per germline, CDR1 MNHEY and CDR2 SVGEGT. As DNA, the CDR3 is TGTGCCAGTAGTTACTACCGGGACAGGGGGCACCACGAGCAGTACTTC. Translating it yields CASSYYRDRGHHEQYF.

V usage is TRBV19 and J usage is TRBJ2-2; D remains ambiguous. V shed 5 bases and J shed 2 bases, with 9 bases lying between them. CDR1 and CDR2 (germline): LNHDA, SQIVND (reference sequence). This CDR3 spans 14 amino acids. The CDR3 DNA reads TGTGCCAGTAGTCCTTTCCTTAACACCGGGGAGCTGTTTTTT. Translated, it gives CASSPFLNTGELFF.

The chain joins TRBV10-3 to TRBJ1-5, with no clear D. The ends were cut back, 2 bases at V and 0 bases at J, with 11 bases in the middle. Germline values: CDR1 ENHRY, CDR2 SYGVKD. The CDR3 is 16 amino acids. CDR3 nucleotides: TGTGCCATCAGTGAGGAGACACTGTATAGCAATCAGCCCCAGCATTTT. The encoded protein is CAISEETLYSNQPQHF.